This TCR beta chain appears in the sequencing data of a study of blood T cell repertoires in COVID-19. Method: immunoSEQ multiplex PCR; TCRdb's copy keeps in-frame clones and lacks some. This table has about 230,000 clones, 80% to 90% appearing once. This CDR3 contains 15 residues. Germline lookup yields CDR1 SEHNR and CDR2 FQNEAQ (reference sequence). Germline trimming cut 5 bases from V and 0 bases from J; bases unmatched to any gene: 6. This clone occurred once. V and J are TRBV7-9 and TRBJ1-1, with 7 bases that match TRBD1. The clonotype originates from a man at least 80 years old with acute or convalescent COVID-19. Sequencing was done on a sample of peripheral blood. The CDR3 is CASSPRGQVNTEAFF. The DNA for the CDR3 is TGTGCCAGCAGCCCGCGAGGACAGGTGAACACTGAAGCTTTCTTT.